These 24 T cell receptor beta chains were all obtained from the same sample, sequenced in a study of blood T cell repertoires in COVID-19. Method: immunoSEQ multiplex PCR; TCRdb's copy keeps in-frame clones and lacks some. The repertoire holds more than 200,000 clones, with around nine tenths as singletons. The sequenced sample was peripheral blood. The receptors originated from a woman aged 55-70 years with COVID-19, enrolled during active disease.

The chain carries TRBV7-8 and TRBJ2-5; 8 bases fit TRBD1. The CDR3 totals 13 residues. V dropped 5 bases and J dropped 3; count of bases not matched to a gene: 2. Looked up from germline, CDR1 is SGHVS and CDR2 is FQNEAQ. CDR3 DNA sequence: TGTGCCAGCAGCCGGACAGGGAAAGAGACCCAGTACTTC. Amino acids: CASSRTGKETQYF. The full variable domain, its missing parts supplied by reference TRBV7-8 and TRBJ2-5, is GAGVSQSPRYKVAKRGQDVALRCDPISGHVSLFWYQQALGQGPEFLTYFQNEAQLDKSGLPSDRFFAERPEGSVSTLKIQRTQQEDSAVYLCASSRTGKETQYFGPGTRLLVL.

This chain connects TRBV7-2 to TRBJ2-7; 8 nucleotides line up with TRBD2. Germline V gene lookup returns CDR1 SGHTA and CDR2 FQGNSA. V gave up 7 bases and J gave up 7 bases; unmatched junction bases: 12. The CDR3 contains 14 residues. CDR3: CASKTGGPIAEQYF. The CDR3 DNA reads TGTGCCAGCAAGACGGGAGGGCCTATAGCGGAGCAGTACTTC.

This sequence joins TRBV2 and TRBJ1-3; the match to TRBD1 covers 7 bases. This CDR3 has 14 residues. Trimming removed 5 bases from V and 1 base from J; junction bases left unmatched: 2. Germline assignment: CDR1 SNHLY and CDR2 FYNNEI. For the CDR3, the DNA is TGTGCCAGCAGTCTACAGGGGTCTGGAAACACCATATATTTT. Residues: CASSLQGSGNTIYF.

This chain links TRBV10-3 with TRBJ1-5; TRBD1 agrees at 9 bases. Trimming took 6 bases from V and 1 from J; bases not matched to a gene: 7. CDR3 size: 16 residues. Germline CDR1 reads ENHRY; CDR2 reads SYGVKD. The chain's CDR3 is CAISESGQGSNQPQHF. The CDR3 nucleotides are TGTGCCATCAGCGAGAGCGGACAGGGGAGCAATCAGCCCCAGCATTTT.

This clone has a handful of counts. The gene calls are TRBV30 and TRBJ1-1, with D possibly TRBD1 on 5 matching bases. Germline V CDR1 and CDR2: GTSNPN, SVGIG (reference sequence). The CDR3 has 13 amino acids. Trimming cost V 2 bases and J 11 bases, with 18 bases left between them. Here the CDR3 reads CAWSLGLTRSAFF. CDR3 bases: TGTGCCTGGAGTTTGGGACTAACGAGGAGCGCTTTCTTT.

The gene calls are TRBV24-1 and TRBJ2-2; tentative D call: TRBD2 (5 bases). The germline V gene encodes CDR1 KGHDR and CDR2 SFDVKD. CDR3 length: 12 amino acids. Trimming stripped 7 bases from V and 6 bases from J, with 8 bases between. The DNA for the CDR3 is TGTGCCACCAGGGCGGGTCCCGGGGAGCTGTTTTTT. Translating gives CATRAGPGELFF.

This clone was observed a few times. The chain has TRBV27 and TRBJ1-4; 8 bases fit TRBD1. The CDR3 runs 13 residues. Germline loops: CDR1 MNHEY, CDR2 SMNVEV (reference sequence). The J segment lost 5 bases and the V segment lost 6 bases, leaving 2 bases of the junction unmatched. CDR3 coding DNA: TGTGCCAGCAGGGACAGGGTGAATGAAAAACTGTTTTTT. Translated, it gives CASRDRVNEKLFF.

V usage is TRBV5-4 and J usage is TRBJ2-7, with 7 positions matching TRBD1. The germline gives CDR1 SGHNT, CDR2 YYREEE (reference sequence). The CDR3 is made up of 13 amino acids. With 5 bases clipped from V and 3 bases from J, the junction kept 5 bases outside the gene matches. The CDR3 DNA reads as TGTGCCAGCAGTTCAACAGGGGTCTACGAGCAGTACTTC. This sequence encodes CASSSTGVYEQYF.

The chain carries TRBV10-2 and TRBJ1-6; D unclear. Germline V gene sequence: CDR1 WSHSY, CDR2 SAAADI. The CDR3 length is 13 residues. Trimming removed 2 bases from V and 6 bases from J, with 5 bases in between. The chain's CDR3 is CASSEAGNSPLHF. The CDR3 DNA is TGCGCCAGCAGTGAGGCGGGTAATTCACCCCTCCACTTT.

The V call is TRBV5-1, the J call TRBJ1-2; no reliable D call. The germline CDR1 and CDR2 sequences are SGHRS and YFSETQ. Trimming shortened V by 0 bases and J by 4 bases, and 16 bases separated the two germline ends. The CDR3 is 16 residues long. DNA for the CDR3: TGCGCCAGCAGCTTGGAGGAGGGAGGCAGGCTCTATGGCTACACCTTC. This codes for CASSLEEGGRLYGYTF.

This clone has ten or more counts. CDR3 amino acids: CAISGRPAGGGEQYF. CDR3 DNA sequence: TGTGCCATCAGTGGCCGTCCGGCGGGAGGAGGCGAGCAGTACTTC. The gene calls are TRBV10-3 and TRBJ2-7; 8 bases fit TRBD2. The V gene's germline CDR1 is ENHRY and CDR2 SYGVKD. The CDR3 is 15 residues long. Trimming at V came to 4 bases and at J to 6 bases, leaving 11 bases not matched to a gene.

The CDR3 protein is CASSLLITDTQYF. CDR3 nucleotide sequence: TGTGCCAGCAGTTTACTAATCACAGATACGCAGTATTTT. V and J are TRBV12-3 or TRBV12-4 and TRBJ2-3; D is ambiguous. V was pared by 2 bases and J by 2 bases, with 5 bases between. The CDR3 length is 13 residues.

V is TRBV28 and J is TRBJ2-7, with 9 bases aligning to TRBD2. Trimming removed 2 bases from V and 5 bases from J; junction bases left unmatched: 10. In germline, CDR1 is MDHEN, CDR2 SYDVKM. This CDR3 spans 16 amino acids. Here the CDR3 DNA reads TGTGCCAGCAGTTTAAGTAGCGGGAGTGTTAACCACGAGCAGTACTTC. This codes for CASSLSSGSVNHEQYF.

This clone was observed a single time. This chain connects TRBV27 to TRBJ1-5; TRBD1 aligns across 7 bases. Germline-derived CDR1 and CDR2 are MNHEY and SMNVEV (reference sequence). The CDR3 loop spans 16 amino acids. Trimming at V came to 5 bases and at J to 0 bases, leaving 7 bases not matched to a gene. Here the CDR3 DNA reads TGTGCCAGCAGTGAAGACAGGGCGTATAGCAATCAGCCCCAGCATTTT. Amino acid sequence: CASSEDRAYSNQPQHF.

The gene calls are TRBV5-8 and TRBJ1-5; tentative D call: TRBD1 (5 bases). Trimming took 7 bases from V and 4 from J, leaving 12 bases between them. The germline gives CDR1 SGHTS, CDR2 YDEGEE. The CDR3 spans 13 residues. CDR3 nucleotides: TGTGCCAGCGGGGGGACGGGAAATCAGCCCCAGCATTTT. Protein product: CASGGTGNQPQHF.

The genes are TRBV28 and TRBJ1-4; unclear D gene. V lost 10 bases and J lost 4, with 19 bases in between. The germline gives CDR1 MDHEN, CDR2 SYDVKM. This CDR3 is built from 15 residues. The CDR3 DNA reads TGTGCCACCCGAGGAAAAAACTCCTATAATGAAAAACTGTTTTTT. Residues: CATRGKNSYNEKLFF.

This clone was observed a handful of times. As DNA, the CDR3 is TGTGCCAGCAGCCGACAGGGACCCGAGCAGTACTTC. Protein product: CASSRQGPEQYF. J is TRBJ2-7 and V is TRBV7-9, with 7 positions matching TRBD1. The CDR3 consists of 12 residues. V was clipped by 5 bases and J by 6 bases; unmatched bases: 4. Per the germline V gene, CDR1 is SEHNR and CDR2 is FQNEAQ (reference sequence).

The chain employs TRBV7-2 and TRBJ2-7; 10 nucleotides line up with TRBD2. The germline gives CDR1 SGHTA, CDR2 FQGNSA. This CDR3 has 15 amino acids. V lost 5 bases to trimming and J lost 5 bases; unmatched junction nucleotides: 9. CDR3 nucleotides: TGTGCCAGCAGCCCACATAGCGGGAGGAGACACGAGCAGTACTTC. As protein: CASSPHSGRRHEQYF.

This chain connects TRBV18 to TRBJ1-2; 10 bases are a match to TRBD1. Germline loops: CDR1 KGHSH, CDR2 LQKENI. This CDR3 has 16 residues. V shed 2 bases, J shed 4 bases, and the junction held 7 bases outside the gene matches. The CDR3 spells CASSPRGQGMAYGYTF. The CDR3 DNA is TGTGCCAGCTCACCAAGGGGACAGGGGATGGCCTATGGCTACACCTTC.

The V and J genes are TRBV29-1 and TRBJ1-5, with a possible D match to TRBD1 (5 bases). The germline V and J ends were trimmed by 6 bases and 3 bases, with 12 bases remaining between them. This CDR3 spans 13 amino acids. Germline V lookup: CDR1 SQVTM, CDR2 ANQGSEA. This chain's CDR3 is CSVTQGYNQPQHF. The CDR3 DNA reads TGCAGCGTAACCCAGGGTTACAATCAGCCCCAGCATTTT.

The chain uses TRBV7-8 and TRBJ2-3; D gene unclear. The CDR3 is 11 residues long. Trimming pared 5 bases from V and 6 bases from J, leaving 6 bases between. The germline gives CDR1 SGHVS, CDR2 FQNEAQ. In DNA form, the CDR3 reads TGTGCCAGCAGCCTCCTGGATACGCAGTATTTT. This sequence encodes CASSLLDTQYF.

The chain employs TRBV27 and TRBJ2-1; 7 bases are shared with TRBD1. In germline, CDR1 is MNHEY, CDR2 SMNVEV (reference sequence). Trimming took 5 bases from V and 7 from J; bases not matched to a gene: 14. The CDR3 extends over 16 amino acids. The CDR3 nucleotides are TGTGCCAGCAGTCTCCCAGCTCGACAGGGTCGAAATGAGCAGTTCTTC. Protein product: CASSLPARQGRNEQFF.

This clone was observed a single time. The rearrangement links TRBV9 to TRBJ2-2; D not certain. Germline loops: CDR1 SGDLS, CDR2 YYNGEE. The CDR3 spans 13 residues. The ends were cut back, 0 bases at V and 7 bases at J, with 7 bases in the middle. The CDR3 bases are TGTGCCAGCAGCGTAGACCTAGACGGGGAGCTGTTTTTT. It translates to CASSVDLDGELFF.

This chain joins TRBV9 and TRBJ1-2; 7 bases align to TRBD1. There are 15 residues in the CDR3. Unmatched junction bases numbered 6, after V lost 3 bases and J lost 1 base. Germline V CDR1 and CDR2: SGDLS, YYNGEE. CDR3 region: CASSEGGRGNYGYTF. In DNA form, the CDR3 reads TGTGCCAGCAGCGAAGGGGGCAGGGGTAACTATGGCTACACCTTC.